This TCR beta chain was recovered during a study of blood T cell repertoires in COVID-19. This clone was seen more than once but under ten times. Using immunoSEQ multiplex PCR, the repertoire was profiled, and TCRdb retains in-frame clones only, with some absent. The sample lists about 180,000 clones; less than 90% were seen once. The TCR originated in a woman aged 70-85 years with COVID-19, enrolled during active disease. The sample consisted of peripheral blood.

The CDR3 here is CASSPGQEETQYF. For the CDR3, the DNA is TGTGCCAGCTCACCAGGGCAAGAAGAGACCCAGTACTTC. The chain combines TRBV18 with TRBJ2-5; D not resolved. This CDR3 contains 13 residues. Trimming removed 2 bases at V and 3 bases at J, with 7 bases between. Germline V lookup: CDR1 KGHSH, CDR2 LQKENI.